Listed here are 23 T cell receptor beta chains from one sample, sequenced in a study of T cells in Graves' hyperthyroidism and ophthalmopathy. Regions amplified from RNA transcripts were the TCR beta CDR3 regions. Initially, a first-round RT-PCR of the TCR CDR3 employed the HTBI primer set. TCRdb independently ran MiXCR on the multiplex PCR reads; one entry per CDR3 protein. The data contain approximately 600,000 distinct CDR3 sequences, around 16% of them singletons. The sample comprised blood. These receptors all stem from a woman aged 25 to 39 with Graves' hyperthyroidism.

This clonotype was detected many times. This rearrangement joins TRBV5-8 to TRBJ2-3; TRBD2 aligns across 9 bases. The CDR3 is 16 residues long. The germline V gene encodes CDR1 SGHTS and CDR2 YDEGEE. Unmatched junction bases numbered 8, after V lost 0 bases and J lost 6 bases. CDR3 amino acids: CASSLGIAGVGDTQYF. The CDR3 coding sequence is TGTGCCAGCAGCTTGGGTATAGCGGGAGTTGGGGATACGCAGTATTTT. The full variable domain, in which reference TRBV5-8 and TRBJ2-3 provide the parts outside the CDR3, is EAGVTQSPTHLIKTRGQQATLRCSPISGHTSVYWYQQALGLGLQFLLWYDEGEERNRGNFPPRFSGRQFPNYSSELNVNALELEDSALYLCASSLGIAGVGDTQYFGPGTRLTVL.

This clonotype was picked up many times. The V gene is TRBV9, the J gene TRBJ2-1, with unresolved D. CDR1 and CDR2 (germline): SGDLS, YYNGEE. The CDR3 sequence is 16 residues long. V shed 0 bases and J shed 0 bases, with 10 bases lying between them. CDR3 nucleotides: TGTGCCAGCAGCGTAGTGGGCGGTAGCTCCTACAATGAGCAGTTCTTC. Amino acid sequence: CASSVVGGSSYNEQFF.

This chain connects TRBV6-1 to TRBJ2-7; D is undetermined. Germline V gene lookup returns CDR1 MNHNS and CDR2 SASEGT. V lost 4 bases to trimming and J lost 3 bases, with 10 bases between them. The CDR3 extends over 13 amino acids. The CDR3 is CASSGEAHYEQYF. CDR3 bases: TGTGCCAGCAGTGGTGAGGCCCACTACGAGCAGTACTTC.

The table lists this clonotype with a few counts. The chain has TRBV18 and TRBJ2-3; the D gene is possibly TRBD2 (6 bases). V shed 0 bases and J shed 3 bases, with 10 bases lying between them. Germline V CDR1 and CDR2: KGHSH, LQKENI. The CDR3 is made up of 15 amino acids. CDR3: CASSPPTGGTDTQYF. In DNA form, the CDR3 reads TGTGCCAGCTCACCACCCACAGGAGGGACAGATACGCAGTATTTT. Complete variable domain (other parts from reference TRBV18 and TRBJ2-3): NAGVMQNPRHLVRRRGQEARLRCSPMKGHSHVYWYRQLPEEGLKFMVYLQKENIIDESGMPKERFSAEFPKEGPSILRIQQVVRGDSAAYFCASSPPTGGTDTQYFGPGTRLTVL.

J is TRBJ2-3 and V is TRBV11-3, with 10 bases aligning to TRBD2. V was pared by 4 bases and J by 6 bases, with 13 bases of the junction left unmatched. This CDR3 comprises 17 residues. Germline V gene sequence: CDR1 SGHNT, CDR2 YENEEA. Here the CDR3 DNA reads TGTGCCAGCAGCTCCCTGGGGGAGCTAGCGGGAGCCGATACGCAGTATTTT. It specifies CASSSLGELAGADTQYF.

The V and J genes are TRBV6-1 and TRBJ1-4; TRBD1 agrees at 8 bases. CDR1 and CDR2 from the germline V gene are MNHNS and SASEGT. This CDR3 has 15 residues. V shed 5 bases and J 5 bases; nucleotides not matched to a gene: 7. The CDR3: CASSLFWDRNEKLFF. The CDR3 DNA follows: TGTGCCAGCAGTCTATTCTGGGACAGGAATGAAAAACTGTTTTTT.

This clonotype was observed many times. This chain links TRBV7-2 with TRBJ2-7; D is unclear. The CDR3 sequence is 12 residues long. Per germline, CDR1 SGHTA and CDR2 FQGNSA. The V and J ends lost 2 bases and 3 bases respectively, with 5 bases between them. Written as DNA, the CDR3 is TGTGCCAGCAGCTTACAGGTCTACGAGCAGTACTTC. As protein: CASSLQVYEQYF.

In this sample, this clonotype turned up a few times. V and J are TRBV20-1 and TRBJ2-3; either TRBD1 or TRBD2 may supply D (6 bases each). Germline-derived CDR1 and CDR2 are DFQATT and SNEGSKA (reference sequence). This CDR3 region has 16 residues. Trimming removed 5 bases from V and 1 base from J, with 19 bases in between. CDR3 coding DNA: TGCAGTGCTCCCCTTGAGGAGGGGGTAGGCACAGATACGCAGTATTTT. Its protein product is CSAPLEEGVGTDTQYF.

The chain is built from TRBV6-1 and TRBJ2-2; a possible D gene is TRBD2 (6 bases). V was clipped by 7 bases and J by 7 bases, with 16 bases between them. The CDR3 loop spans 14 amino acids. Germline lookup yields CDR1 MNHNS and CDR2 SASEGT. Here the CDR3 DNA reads TGTGCCAGCATTTCGGGGGTGTCGGGCGGGGAGCTGTTTTTT. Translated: CASISGVSGGELFF.

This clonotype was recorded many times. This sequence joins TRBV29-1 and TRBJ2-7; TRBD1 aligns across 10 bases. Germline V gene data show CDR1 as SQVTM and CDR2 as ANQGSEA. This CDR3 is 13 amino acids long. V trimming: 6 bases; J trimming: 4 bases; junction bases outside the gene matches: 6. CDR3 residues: CSVGGGQGYEQYF. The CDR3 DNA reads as TGCAGCGTCGGGGGGGGACAGGGGTACGAGCAGTACTTC.

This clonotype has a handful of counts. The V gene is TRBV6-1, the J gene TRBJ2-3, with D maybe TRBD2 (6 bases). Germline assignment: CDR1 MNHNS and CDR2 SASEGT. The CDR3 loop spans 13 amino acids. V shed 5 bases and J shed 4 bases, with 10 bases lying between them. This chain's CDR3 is CASSQERADTQYF. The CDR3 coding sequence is TGTGCCAGCAGTCAGGAGCGGGCAGATACGCAGTATTTT.

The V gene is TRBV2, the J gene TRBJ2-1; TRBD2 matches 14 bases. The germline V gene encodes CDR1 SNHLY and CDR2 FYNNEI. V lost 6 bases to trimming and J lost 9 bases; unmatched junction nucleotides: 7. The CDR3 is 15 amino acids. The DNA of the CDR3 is TGTGCCAGCAGACCGGGACTAGCGGGAGCGAGTGAGCAGTTCTTC. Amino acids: CASRPGLAGASEQFF.

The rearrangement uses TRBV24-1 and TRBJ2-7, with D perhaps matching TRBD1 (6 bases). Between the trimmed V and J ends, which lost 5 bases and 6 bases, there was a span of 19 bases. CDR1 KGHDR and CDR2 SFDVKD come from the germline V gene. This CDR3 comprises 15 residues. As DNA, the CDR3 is TGTGCCACCAGTGTTTCGGGACAAGGGACCCTCGAGCAGTACTTC. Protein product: CATSVSGQGTLEQYF.

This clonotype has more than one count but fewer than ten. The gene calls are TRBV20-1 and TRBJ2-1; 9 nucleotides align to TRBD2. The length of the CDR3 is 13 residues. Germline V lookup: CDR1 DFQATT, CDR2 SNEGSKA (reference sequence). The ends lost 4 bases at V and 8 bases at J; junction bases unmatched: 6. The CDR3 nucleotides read TGCAGTGCTACCGGGACTAGCTTCTATGAGCAGTTCTTC. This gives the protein CSATGTSFYEQFF.

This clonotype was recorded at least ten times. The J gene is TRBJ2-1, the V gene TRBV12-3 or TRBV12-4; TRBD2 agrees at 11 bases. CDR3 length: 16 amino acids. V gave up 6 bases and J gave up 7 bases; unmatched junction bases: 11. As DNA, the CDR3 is TGTGCCAGCAGCCGGGTAGCGGGAGGGCCCTCGAATGAGCAGTTCTTC. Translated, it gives CASSRVAGGPSNEQFF.

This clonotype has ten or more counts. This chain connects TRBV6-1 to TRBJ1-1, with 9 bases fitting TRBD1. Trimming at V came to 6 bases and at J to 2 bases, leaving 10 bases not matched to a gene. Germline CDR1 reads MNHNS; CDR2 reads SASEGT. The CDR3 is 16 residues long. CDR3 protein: CASRSPPGQGNTEAFF. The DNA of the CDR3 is TGTGCCAGCAGGAGCCCTCCGGGACAGGGAAACACTGAAGCTTTCTTT.

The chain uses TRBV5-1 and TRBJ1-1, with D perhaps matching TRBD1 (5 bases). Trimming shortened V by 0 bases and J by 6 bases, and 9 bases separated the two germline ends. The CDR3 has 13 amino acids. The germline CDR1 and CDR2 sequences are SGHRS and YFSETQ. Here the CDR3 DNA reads TGCGCCAGCAGCTTGGTCACGGGGGCTGAAGCTTTCTTT. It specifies CASSLVTGAEAFF.

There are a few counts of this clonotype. DNA of the CDR3: TGTGCCAGCAAACAGAGAGACAGGGGGCTGGACACCGGGGAGCTGTTTTTT. Its translation: CASKQRDRGLDTGELFF. This chain joins TRBV6-2 or TRBV6-3 and TRBJ2-2; TRBD1 agrees at 10 bases. Germline CDR1 is MNHEY and CDR2 is SVGEGT. This CDR3 has 17 residues. J lost 3 bases, V lost 7 bases, and 11 bases had no gene match.

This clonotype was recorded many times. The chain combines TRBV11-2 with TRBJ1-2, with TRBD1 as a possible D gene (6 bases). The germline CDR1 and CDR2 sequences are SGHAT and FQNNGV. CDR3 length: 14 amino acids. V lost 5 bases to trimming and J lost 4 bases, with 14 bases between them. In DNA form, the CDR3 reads TGTGCCAGCAGCGGGGGGCAGGGCGGCTATGGCTACACCTTC. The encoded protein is CASSGGQGGYGYTF.

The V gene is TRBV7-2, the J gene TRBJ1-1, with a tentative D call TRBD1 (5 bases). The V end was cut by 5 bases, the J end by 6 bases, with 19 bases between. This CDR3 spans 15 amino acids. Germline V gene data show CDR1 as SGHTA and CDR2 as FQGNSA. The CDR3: CASSGMGGSPAEAFF. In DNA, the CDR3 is TGTGCCAGCAGCGGGATGGGGGGAAGTCCTGCTGAAGCTTTCTTT. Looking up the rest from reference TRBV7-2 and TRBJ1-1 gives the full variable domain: GAGVSQSPSNKVTEKGKDVELRCDPISGHTALYWYRQSLGQGLEFLIYFQGNSAPDKSGLPSDRFSAERTGGSVSTLTIQRTQQEDSAVYLCASSGMGGSPAEAFFGQGTRLTVV.

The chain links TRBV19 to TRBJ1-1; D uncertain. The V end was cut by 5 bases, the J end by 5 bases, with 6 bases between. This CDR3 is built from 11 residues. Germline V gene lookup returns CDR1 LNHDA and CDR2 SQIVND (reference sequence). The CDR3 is CASSLWTEAFF. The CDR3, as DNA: TGTGCCAGTAGTTTGTGGACTGAAGCTTTCTTT.

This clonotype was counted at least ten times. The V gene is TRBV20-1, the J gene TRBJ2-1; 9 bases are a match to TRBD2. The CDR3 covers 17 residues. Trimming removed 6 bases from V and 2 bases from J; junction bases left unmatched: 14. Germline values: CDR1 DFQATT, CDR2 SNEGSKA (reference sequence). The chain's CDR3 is CSASGTSGWVPYNEQFF. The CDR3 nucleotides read TGCAGTGCCAGCGGCACTAGCGGGTGGGTCCCCTACAATGAGCAGTTCTTC.

In nucleotides, the CDR3 is TGTGCCAGCAGCTTAGGGTACAGGGGGACCCAGTACTTC. The encoded protein is CASSLGYRGTQYF. This chain links TRBV2 with TRBJ2-5; 7 nucleotides match TRBD1. The CDR3 contains 13 residues. Germline values: CDR1 SNHLY, CDR2 FYNNEI. V shed 6 bases, J shed 7 bases, and the junction held 8 bases outside the gene matches.